This T cell receptor beta chain was observed in a study of T cells in Graves' hyperthyroidism and ophthalmopathy. Amplification targeted TCR beta CDR3 regions from RNA transcripts. Primed by the HTBI set, a first-round RT-PCR was run on the TCR CDR3. TCRdb analysed the multiplex PCR reads with MiXCR anew, one entry per CDR3 protein. The sample includes about 380,000 distinct CDR3 sequences, roughly 20% of them seen just once. This clonotype was found many times. The CDR3 has 15 residues. Germline CDR1 SQVTM, CDR2 ANQGSEA. V was clipped by 0 bases and J by 5 bases; unmatched bases: 8. Inclusion characteristics of ophthalmopathy patients comprised a Clinical Activity Score of at least 3, a NOSPECS grade of at least 4, and duration under 3 months. Uncontrolled infection, other autoimmune disease, pregnancy and lactation each barred patients from inclusion. Orbital computed tomography and thyroid ultrasound, together with serum TRAb and thyroxine and clinical symptoms, were used for diagnoses. Source material for PBMCs was 10 ml fresh peripheral blood.

This sequence originates from a man aged 18 to 30 with Graves' ophthalmopathy. Material: blood. This sequence joins TRBV29-1 and TRBJ2-3, with 7 bases aligning to TRBD2. CDR3 protein: CSVEDWAGEVDTQYF. CDR3 DNA sequence: TGCAGCGTTGAAGATTGGGCGGGGGAAGTAGATACGCAGTATTTT.